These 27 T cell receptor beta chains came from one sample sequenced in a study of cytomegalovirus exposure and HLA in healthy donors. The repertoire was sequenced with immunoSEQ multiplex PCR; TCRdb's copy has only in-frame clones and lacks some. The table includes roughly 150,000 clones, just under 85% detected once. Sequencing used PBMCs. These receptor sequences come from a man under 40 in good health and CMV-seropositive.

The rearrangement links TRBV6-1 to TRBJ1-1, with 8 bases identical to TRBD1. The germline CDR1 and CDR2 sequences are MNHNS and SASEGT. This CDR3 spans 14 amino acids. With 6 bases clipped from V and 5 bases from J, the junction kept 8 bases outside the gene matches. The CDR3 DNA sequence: TGTGCCAGCAGATCGGGACAGGCGGGAACTGAAGCTTTCTTT. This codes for CASRSGQAGTEAFF.

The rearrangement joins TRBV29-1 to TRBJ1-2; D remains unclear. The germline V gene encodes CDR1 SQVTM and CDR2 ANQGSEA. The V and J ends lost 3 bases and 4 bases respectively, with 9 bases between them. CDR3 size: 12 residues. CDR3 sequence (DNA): TGCAGCGTTGAGTCCGGTAGCTATGGCTACACCTTC. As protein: CSVESGSYGYTF.

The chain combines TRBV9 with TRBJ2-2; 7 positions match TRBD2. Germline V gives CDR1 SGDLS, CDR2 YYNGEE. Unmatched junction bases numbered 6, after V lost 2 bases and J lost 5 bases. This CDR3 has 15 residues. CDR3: CASSVREGPTGELFF. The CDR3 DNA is TGTGCCAGCAGCGTCAGGGAGGGTCCGACCGGGGAGCTGTTTTTT.

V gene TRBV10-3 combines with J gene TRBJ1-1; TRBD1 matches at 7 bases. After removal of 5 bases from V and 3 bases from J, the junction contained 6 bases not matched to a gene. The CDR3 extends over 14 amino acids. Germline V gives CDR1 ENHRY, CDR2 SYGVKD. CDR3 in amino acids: CAISPQGSDTEAFF. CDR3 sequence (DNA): TGTGCCATCAGTCCACAGGGGTCGGACACTGAAGCTTTCTTT.

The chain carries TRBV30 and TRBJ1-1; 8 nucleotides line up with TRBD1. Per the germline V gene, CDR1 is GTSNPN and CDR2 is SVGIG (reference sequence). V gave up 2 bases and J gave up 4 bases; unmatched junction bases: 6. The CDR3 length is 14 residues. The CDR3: CAWSKGTGGTEAFF. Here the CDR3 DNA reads TGTGCCTGGAGTAAGGGTACAGGGGGCACTGAAGCTTTCTTT. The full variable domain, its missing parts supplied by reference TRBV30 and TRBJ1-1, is SQTIHQWPATLVQPVGSPLSLECTVEGTSNPNLYWYRQAAGRGLQLLFYSVGIGQISSEVPQNLSASRPQDRQFILSSKKLLLSDSGFYLCAWSKGTGGTEAFFGQGTRLTVV.

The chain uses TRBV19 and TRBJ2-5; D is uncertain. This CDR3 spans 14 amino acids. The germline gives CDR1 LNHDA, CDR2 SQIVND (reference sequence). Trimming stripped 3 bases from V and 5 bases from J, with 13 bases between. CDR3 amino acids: CASSMELVRETQYF. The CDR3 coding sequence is TGTGCCAGTAGTATGGAGCTGGTGAGGGAGACCCAGTACTTC. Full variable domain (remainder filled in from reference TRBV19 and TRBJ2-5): DGGITQSPKYLFRKEGQNVTLSCEQNLNHDAMYWYRQDPGQGLRLIYYSQIVNDFQKGDIAEGYSVSREKKESFPLTVTSAQKNPTAFYLCASSMELVRETQYFGPGTRLLVL.

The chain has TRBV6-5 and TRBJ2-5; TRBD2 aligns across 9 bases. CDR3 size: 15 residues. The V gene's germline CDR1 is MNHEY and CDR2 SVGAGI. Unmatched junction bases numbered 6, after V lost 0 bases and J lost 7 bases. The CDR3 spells CASSYSTSGGWTQYF. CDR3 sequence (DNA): TGTGCCAGCAGTTACTCGACTAGCGGTGGGTGGACCCAGTACTTC.

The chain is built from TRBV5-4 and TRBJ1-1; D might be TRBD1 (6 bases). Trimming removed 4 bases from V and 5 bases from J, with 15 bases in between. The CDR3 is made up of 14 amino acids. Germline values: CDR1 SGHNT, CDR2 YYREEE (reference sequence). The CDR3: CASSNSDRRTEAFF. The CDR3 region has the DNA TGTGCCAGCAGCAACTCGGACAGAAGGACTGAAGCTTTCTTT.

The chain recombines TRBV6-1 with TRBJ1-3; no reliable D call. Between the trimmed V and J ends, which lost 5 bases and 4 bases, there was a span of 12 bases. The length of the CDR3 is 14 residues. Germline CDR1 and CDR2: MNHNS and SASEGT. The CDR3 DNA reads TGTGCCAGCAGTCCCGGTCCCGTCGGAAACACCATATATTTT. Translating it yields CASSPGPVGNTIYF.

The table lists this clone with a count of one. CDR3 in amino acids: CASSSEAGANTIYF. CDR3 coding DNA: TGTGCCAGCAGCTCGGAGGCAGGGGCAAACACCATATATTTT. V is TRBV5-4 and J is TRBJ1-3; a possible D gene is TRBD1 (6 bases). Deletions cut 3 bases from V and 6 bases from J, with 13 bases between. Per the germline V gene, CDR1 is SGHNT and CDR2 is YYREEE (reference sequence). CDR3 length: 14 residues.

The CDR3 here is CASSPGQASSPLHF. CDR3 DNA sequence: TGTGCCAGCAGCCCAGGACAGGCGTCTTCACCCCTCCACTTT. The chain is built from TRBV7-3 and TRBJ1-6; 7 bases align to TRBD1. CDR1 and CDR2 (germline): SGHTA, FQGTGA. This CDR3 comprises 14 residues. V lost 5 bases and J lost 9; bases outside the gene matches: 7.

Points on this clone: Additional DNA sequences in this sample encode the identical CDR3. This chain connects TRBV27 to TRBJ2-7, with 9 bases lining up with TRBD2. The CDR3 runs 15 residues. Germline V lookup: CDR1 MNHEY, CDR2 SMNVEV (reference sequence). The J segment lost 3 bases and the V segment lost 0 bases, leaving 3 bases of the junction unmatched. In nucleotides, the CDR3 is TGTGCCAGCAGTTTATCACTAGCGGGTAACTACGAGCAGTACTTC. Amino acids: CASSLSLAGNYEQYF.

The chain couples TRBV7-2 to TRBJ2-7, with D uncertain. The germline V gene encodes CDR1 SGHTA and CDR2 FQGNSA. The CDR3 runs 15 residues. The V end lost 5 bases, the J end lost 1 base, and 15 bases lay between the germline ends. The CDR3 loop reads CASSPSRGASYEQYF. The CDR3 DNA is TGTGCCAGCAGCCCGTCTCGCGGAGCTTCCTACGAGCAGTACTTC.

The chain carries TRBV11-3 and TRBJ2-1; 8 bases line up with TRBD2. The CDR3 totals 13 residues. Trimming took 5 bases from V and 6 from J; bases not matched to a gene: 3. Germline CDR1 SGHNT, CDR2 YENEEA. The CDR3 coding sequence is TGTGCCAGCAGCCCCGGGACTAGCAATGAGCAGTTCTTC. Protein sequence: CASSPGTSNEQFF.

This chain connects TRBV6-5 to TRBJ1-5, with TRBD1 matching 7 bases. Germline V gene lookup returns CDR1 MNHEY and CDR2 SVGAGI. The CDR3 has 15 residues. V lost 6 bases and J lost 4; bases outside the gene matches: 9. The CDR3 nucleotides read TGTGCCAGCAGGTCCCGGGACAGCGAGAATCAGCCCCAGCATTTT. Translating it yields CASRSRDSENQPQHF.

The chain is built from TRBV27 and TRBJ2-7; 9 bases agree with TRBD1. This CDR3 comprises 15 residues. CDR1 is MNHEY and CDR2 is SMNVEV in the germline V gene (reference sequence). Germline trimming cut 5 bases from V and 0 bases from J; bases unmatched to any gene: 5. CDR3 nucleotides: TGTGCCAGCAGTATTAACAGGGGGCTCTCCTACGAGCAGTACTTC. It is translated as CASSINRGLSYEQYF.

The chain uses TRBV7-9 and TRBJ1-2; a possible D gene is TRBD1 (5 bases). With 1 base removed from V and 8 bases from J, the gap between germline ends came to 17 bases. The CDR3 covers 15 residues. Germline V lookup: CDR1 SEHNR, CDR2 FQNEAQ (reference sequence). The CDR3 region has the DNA TGTGCCAGCAGCTTAGGGGGGGTGAGGATTAGCGGCTACACCTTC. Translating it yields CASSLGGVRISGYTF.

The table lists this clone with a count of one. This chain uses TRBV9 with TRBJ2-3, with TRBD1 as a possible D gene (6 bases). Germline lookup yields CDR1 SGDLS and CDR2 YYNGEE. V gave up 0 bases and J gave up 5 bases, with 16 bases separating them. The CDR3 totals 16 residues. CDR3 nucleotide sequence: TGTGCCAGCAGCGTAGAGGGGAACAGGGTGTTAGATACGCAGTATTTT. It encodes CASSVEGNRVLDTQYF.

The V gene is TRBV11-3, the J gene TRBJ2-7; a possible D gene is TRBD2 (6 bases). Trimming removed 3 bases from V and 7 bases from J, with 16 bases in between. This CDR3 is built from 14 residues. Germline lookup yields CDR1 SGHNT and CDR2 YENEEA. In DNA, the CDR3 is TGTGCCAGCAGCTTGTACGGGACTTCAAAGGAGCAGTACTTC. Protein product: CASSLYGTSKEQYF.

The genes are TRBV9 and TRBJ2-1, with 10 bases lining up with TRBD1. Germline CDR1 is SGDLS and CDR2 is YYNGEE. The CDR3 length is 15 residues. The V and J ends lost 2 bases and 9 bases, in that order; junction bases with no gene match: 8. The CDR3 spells CASSVRDRGGSEQFF. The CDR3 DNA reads TGTGCCAGCAGCGTCCGGGACAGGGGTGGGAGTGAGCAGTTCTTC.

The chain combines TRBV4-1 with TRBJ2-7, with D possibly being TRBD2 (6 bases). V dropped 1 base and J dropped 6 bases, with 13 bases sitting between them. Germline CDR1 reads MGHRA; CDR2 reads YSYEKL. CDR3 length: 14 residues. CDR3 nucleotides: TGCGCCAGCAGCCAAGTTGGGACTGCACTCGAGCAGTACTTC. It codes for CASSQVGTALEQYF.

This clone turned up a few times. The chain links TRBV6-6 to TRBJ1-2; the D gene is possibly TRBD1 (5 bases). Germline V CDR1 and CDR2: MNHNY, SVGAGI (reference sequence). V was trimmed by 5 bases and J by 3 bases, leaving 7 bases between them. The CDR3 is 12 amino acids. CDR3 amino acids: CASSPGYYGYTF. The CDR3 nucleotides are TGTGCCAGCAGTCCAGGGTACTATGGCTACACCTTC.

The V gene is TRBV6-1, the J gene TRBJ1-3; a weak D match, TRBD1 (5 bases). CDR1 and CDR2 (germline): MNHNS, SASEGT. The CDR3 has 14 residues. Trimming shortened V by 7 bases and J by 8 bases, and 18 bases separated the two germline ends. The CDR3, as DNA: TGTGCCAGCATTCGGACACGGCCCGCGGACACCATATATTTT. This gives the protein CASIRTRPADTIYF.

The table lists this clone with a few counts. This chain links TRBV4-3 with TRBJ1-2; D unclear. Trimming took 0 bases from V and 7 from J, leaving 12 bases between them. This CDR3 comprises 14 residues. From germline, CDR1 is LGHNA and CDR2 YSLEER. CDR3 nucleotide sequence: TGCGCCAGCAGCCAAGATCTGTCCCGGAGTGGCTACACCTTC. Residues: CASSQDLSRSGYTF.

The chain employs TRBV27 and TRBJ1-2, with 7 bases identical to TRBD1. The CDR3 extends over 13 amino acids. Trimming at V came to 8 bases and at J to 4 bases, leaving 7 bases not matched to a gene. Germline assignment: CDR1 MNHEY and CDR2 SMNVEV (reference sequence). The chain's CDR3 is CASGHRGVYGYTF. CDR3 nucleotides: TGTGCCAGCGGACACAGGGGAGTCTATGGCTACACCTTC.

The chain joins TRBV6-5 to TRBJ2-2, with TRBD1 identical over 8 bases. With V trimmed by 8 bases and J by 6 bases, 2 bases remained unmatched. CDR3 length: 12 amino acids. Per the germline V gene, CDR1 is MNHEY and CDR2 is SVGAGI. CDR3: CASQGAAGELFF. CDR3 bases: TGTGCCAGCCAGGGGGCCGCCGGGGAGCTGTTTTTT.

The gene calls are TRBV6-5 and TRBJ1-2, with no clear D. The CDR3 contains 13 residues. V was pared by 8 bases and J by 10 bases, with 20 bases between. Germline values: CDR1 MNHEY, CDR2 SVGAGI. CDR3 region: CASHEHGVFDYTF. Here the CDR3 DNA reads TGTGCCAGCCACGAACACGGAGTGTTTGACTACACCTTC.